This is a list of T cell receptor beta chains from one sample in a study of technical replicates of blood from a few donors. Produced via immunoSEQ multiplex PCR; TCRdb's table is partial and in-frame only. The sample has roughly 57,000 clones; nearly 95% are singletons. Source material: PBMCs. The receptors were gathered from a human donor in good health. Some clones in this sample may be carry-over from other donors' samples. Each CDR3 is given with its conserved first and last residue. Fields, in order: J gene, D gene, V gene, CDR3 length, clone size, CDR3 DNA, CDR3 protein. The D gene is left open where the match is weak. Rows may omit the clone size; those that give it use once, few, many or a size class.

TRBJ1-2,-,TRBV10-3,14,-,TGTGCCATCAGTGGGGGCAAGGCTAACTATGGCTACACCTTC,CAISGGKANYGYTF
TRBJ1-2,TRBD1,TRBV4-3,16,-,TGCGCCAGCAGCCAAGGTTTCCAACGACAGGGCTGGGGCTACACCTTC,CASSQGFQRQGWGYTF
TRBJ1-6,TRBD1,TRBV29-1,14,-,TGCAGCGTGCGACAGGGGGGGTATGATTCACCCCTCCACTTT,CSVRQGGYDSPLHF
TRBJ2-5,TRBD2,TRBV5-1,18,-,TGCGCCAGCAGCGCGCAACCCTTGGGGCTAGCGGGCCAAGAGACCCAGTACTTC,CASSAQPLGLAGQETQYF
TRBJ2-3,TRBD2,TRBV7-3,16,-,TGTGCCAGCAGCTATACTAGCGGGGGGGTAAGAGATACGCAGTATTTT,CASSYTSGGVRDTQYF
TRBJ1-2,-,TRBV5-4,13,-,TGTGCCAGCAGAGGACAGACTAACTATGGCTACACCTTC,CASRGQTNYGYTF
TRBJ1-5,-,TRBV27,14,-,TGTGCCAGCAGTTTGGGCCATAGCAATCAGCCCCAGCATTTT,CASSLGHSNQPQHF
TRBJ1-1,TRBD1,TRBV4-3,16,-,TGCGCCAGCAGCCAAGATCTAAGAACAGGGGGGACTGAAGCTTTCTTT,CASSQDLRTGGTEAFF
TRBJ2-7,-,TRBV15,16,-,TGTGCCACCAGCAAGAGCGGCGTTGGAGGACGCGGCGAGCAGTACTTC,CATSKSGVGGRGEQYF
TRBJ2-1,-,TRBV29-1,15,-,TGCAGCGGGTCCCCACCCGGGGGAACCTACAATGAGCAGTTCTTC,CSGSPPGGTYNEQFF
TRBJ2-7,-,TRBV14,13,-,TGTGCCAGCAGCCAAATCAGGAACTACGAGCAGTACTTC,CASSQIRNYEQYF
TRBJ2-1,-,TRBV28,12,once,TGTGCCAGCAGTTTGACTGCTAATGAGCAGTTCTTC,CASSLTANEQFF
TRBJ2-7,TRBD1,TRBV5-6,13,-,TGTGCCAGCAGCTTGGACAGGGGCTACGAGCAGTACTTC,CASSLDRGYEQYF
TRBJ2-3,TRBD2,TRBV7-3,13,-,TGTGCCAGCAGCCGGGACTACACAGATACGCAGTATTTT,CASSRDYTDTQYF
TRBJ2-2,-,TRBV4-3,16,-,TGCGCCAGCAGCCCAGGGGAAGGGGTGAACACCGGGGAGCTGTTTTTT,CASSPGEGVNTGELFF
TRBJ1-5,-,TRBV5-8,15,-,TGTGCCAGCAGTTTTCAGGGTTCGGGCAATCAGCCCCAGCATTTT,CASSFQGSGNQPQHF
TRBJ2-5,-,TRBV4-1,15,-,TGCGCCAGCAGCCAGGGGGGATCATATCAAGAGACCCAGTACTTC,CASSQGGSYQETQYF
TRBJ2-2,-,TRBV21-1,20,once,TGTGCCAGCAGCAAATTTGCGGGGTGTCTCGGCGGGGAGAACACCGGGGAGCTGTTTTTT,CASSKFAGCLGGENTGELFF
TRBJ2-1,TRBD2,TRBV6-6,12,-,TGTGCCAGCAGTTACGAGGTGCGGGAGGTGTTCTTC,CASSYEVREVFF
TRBJ1-1,-,TRBV30,16,-,TGTGCCTGGACCCGGAATTCGTTGTGGTCGGGCACTGAAGCTTTCTTT,CAWTRNSLWSGTEAFF
TRBJ1-1,-,TRBV5-1,12,-,TGCGCCAGCGGACAGAGTAACACTGAAGCTTTCTTT,CASGQSNTEAFF
TRBJ1-2,TRBD1,TRBV18,14,-,TGTGCCAGCTCACCACAACGACAGGGCAGTGGCTACACCTTC,CASSPQRQGSGYTF